This TCR beta chain was recorded in a study of T cell responses to AZD1222 COVID-19 vaccine. Findings and limits, study-wide: Females outnumbered males among donors, who were mostly white British; clonal diversity was possibly underestimated. Among those given AZD1222, only six or seven were seropositive at baseline.

Details on this clone: Its antigen remains unknown.

The CDR3 contains 19 residues. The germline V gene has CDR1 MGHRA and CDR2 YSYEKL. V shed 4 bases and J shed 4 bases, with 23 bases lying between them. Method: immunoSEQ multiplex PCR; TCRdb's copy keeps in-frame clones and lacks some. The sample contains fewer than 250,000 clones, about 92% of which appear only once. The source of this sequence is an adult in good health. The chain couples TRBV4-1 to TRBJ2-6, with D possibly being TRBD1 or TRBD2 (5 bases each). The sequenced sample was peripheral blood, obtained on day 0 of MenACWY control vaccination. The CDR3 reads CASSPWGNRPLRGANVLTF. CDR3 DNA sequence: TGCGCCAGCAGCCCGTGGGGGAATCGACCGCTGAGGGGGGCCAACGTCCTGACTTTC.